The clone carrying this T cell receptor beta chain occurred once. The ends lost 0 bases at V and 3 bases at J; junction bases unmatched: 7. Germline lookup yields CDR1 LGHDT and CDR2 YNNKEL (reference sequence). There are 17 residues in the CDR3. Original analysis: The authors estimated nucleated cell counts from reference gene primer amplification. Libraries were prepared by immunoSEQ multiplex PCR; TCRdb keeps only in-frame clonotypes and omits some of them. V and J calls and clone size come straight from that table; D and trimming were deduced from the DNA. The sample holds around 40,000 clones, 80% to 95% seen once. The entry originates in a study of blood T cell repertoires in COVID-19. Background on the study: COVID-19 samples, acute and convalescent, were from the United States, Italy and Spain. Sample material is recorded as cDNA or gDNA derived from T cells, B-cell-depleted T cells, or PBMCs.

This sequence originates from a woman of 80 years or more with acute or convalescent COVID-19. The chain joins TRBV3-1 (or the pseudogene TRBV3-2) to TRBJ2-3, with 9 nucleotides matching TRBD2. Sequenced input: peripheral blood. The CDR3 spells CASSQDLGAGGTDTQYF. CDR3 nucleotides: TGTGCCAGCAGCCAAGATCTTGGAGCGGGGGGAACAGATACGCAGTATTTT.